One sample yielded the 32 T cell receptor beta chains listed below, sequenced in a study of spatial heterogeneity in lung cancer. Regarding time point: sample taken at primary tumor resection. Tumor, nontumor lung or frozen PBMC supplied whole RNA, sequenced without sorting. TCRdb re-called the 5' RACE reads through MiXCR, storing one row per CDR3 protein. Altogether about 26,000 distinct CDR3 sequences are present, around 13% being singletons, with the ten largest covering 25%. The material sequenced was PBMCs, taken at surgery. The receptor set was obtained from a female donor with early-stage non-small cell lung cancer.

This clonotype appeared many times. This chain joins TRBV18 and TRBJ1-3; 8 bases align to TRBD1. Germline lookup yields CDR1 KGHSH and CDR2 LQKENI. This CDR3 has 15 residues. The J segment lost 2 bases and the V segment lost 0 bases, leaving 0 bases of the junction unmatched. CDR3 sequence (DNA): TGTGCCAGCTCACCACCGGACAGGGCTGGAAACACCATATATTTT. Translated: CASSPPDRAGNTIYF.

This clonotype was observed at least ten times. J is TRBJ1-1 and V is TRBV5-1; D is unresolved. V shed 4 bases and J shed 3 bases, with 34 bases lying between them. Germline assignment: CDR1 SGHRS and CDR2 YFSETQ. The CDR3 spans 21 residues. The CDR3 spells CASSQILESSVEIRLDTEAFF. The CDR3 DNA reads as TGCGCCAGCAGCCAGATTCTTGAAAGTTCCGTGGAGATCAGACTAGACACTGAAGCTTTCTTT. Full variable domain (missing parts from reference TRBV5-1 and TRBJ1-1): KAGVTQTPRYLIKTRGQQVTLSCSPISGHRSVSWYQQTPGQGLQFLFEYFSETQRNKGNFPGRFSGRQFSNSRSEMNVSTLELGDSALYLCASSQILESSVEIRLDTEAFFGQGTRLTVV.

This clonotype was seen repeatedly, ten times or more. The rearrangement joins TRBV4-1 to TRBJ2-6; D is unresolved. Germline-derived CDR1 and CDR2 are MGHRA and YSYEKL. The CDR3 is 16 residues long. Trimming removed 4 bases at V and 0 bases at J, with 10 bases between. CDR3 in DNA: TGCGCCAGCAGCCGGAATTCCCTCTCTGGGGCCAACGTCCTGACTTTC. Translation gives CASSRNSLSGANVLTF.

This clonotype was found many times. V usage is TRBV2 and J usage is TRBJ2-1, with 10 bases matching TRBD1. CDR1 SNHLY and CDR2 FYNNEI come from the germline V gene. Trimming took 8 bases from V and 12 from J; bases not matched to a gene: 13. CDR3 length: 14 residues. The CDR3 region is CASVGQGFRRGQFF. The CDR3 nucleotides read TGTGCCAGCGTGGGACAGGGGTTCCGTCGAGGGCAGTTCTTC.

This clonotype was counted many times. This chain connects TRBV20-1 to TRBJ1-1; D possibly corresponds to TRBD1 (6 bases). CDR1 and CDR2 (germline): DFQATT, SNEGSKA (reference sequence). The CDR3 is made up of 14 amino acids. Trimming removed 2 bases at V and 1 base at J, with 11 bases between. CDR3 amino acids: CSARLIRGNTEAFF. The CDR3 region has the DNA TGCAGTGCTAGACTCATCAGGGGGAACACTGAAGCTTTCTTT.

In its sample, this clonotype was seen many times. This chain connects TRBV7-2 to TRBJ2-3; TRBD2 is a possible D gene (5 bases). The CDR3 consists of 14 residues. CDR1 and CDR2 (germline): SGHTA, FQGNSA. The V and J ends lost 1 base and 6 bases respectively, with 11 bases between them. The CDR3 region is CASSLGGFGDTQYF. As DNA, the CDR3 is TGTGCCAGCAGCTTAGGAGGGTTCGGGGATACGCAGTATTTT. The variable domain in full, completed from reference TRBV7-2 and TRBJ2-3, reads GAGVSQSPSNKVTEKGKDVELRCDPISGHTALYWYRQSLGQGLEFLIYFQGNSAPDKSGLPSDRFSAERTGGSVSTLTIQRTQQEDSAVYLCASSLGGFGDTQYFGPGTRLTVL.

This clonotype has more than one count but fewer than ten. This chain uses TRBV5-1 with TRBJ1-2; 8 bases map to TRBD1. The CDR3 spans 15 residues. The germline gives CDR1 SGHRS, CDR2 YFSETQ. J gave up 6 bases and V 4 bases, and 11 bases lay outside the gene matches. The CDR3 sequence is CASSTPDRGINGYTF. CDR3 sequence (DNA): TGCGCCAGCAGCACCCCTGACAGGGGTATCAATGGCTACACCTTC. Complete variable domain (other parts from reference TRBV5-1 and TRBJ1-2): KAGVTQTPRYLIKTRGQQVTLSCSPISGHRSVSWYQQTPGQGLQFLFEYFSETQRNKGNFPGRFSGRQFSNSRSEMNVSTLELGDSALYLCASSTPDRGINGYTFGSGTRLTVV.

There are many counts of this clonotype. This sequence joins TRBV5-6 and TRBJ1-2; possible D gene TRBD1, 6 bases. Germline lookup yields CDR1 SGHDT and CDR2 YYEEEE. CDR3 length: 14 residues. The ends were cut back, 6 bases at V and 4 bases at J, with 16 bases in the middle. CDR3 bases: TGTGCCAGCAAAGGGGGGGCCGAAGGCTATGGCTACACCTTC. Its protein product is CASKGGAEGYGYTF.

At least ten counts were recorded for this clonotype. The rearrangement joins TRBV6-5 to TRBJ1-3; D uncertain. Germline CDR1 reads MNHEY; CDR2 reads SVGAGI. V lost 2 bases and J 4 bases, leaving 6 bases between the germline ends. This CDR3 has 13 residues. This CDR3 reads CASSYPSGNTIYF. In nucleotides, the CDR3 is TGTGCCAGCAGTTACCCGAGCGGAAACACCATATATTTT.

J is TRBJ2-1 and V is TRBV4-2; D is possibly TRBD2 (5 bases). V gave up 3 bases and J gave up 6 bases, with 6 bases separating them. The CDR3 consists of 12 residues. Per germline, CDR1 LGHNA and CDR2 YNFKEQ. CDR3 region: CASSHGINEQFF. CDR3 DNA sequence: TGTGCCAGCAGCCACGGGATCAATGAGCAGTTCTTC.

This clonotype was picked up many times. J is TRBJ1-1 and V is TRBV4-3, with D unclear. V was trimmed by 2 bases and J by 3 bases, leaving 7 bases between them. The CDR3 covers 13 residues. Germline lookup yields CDR1 LGHNA and CDR2 YSLEER. The DNA of the CDR3 is TGCGCCAGCAGCCAATTAGGTGACACTGAAGCTTTCTTT. Translation gives CASSQLGDTEAFF.

This clonotype has more than one count but fewer than ten. The chain combines TRBV2 with TRBJ1-6; 9 nucleotides agree with TRBD1. Trimming at V came to 1 base and at J to 10 bases, leaving 2 bases not matched to a gene. CDR3 size: 14 residues. The germline V gene encodes CDR1 SNHLY and CDR2 FYNNEI. The CDR3: CASSEGTGESPLHF. In DNA, the CDR3 is TGTGCCAGCAGTGAAGGGACAGGGGAGTCACCCCTCCACTTT.

The table lists this clonotype with many counts. The V gene is TRBV4-3, the J gene TRBJ1-1; D ambiguous. The germline V gene has CDR1 LGHNA and CDR2 YSLEER. The germline V and J ends were trimmed by 0 bases and 4 bases, with 21 bases remaining between them. The CDR3 length is 18 residues. The CDR3 DNA reads TGCGCCAGCAGCCAAGATCTAAGCCAGGTGGGGAGGAGCACTGAAGCTTTCTTT. It encodes CASSQDLSQVGRSTEAFF.

This clonotype was recorded many times. V is TRBV6-6 and J is TRBJ2-7, with D tentatively TRBD1 (5 bases). CDR1 MNHNY and CDR2 SVGAGI come from the germline V gene (reference sequence). V lost 5 bases and J 2 bases, leaving 13 bases between the germline ends. This CDR3 comprises 14 residues. The DNA of the CDR3 is TGTGCCAGCAGTGCAGGGTTTTCGGCCTACGAGCAGTACTTC. This gives the protein CASSAGFSAYEQYF.

Many counts were recorded for this clonotype. The genes are TRBV7-8 and TRBJ2-7; the D call may be TRBD1 or TRBD2 (5 bases each). The germline V and J ends were trimmed by 0 bases and 6 bases, with 9 bases remaining between them. Germline CDR1 and CDR2: SGHVS and FQNEAQ. CDR3 length: 13 residues. The CDR3 is CASSLAPGREQYF. DNA for the CDR3: TGTGCCAGCAGCTTAGCGCCGGGGCGCGAGCAGTACTTC.

This clonotype was found many times. The chain carries TRBV12-3 or TRBV12-4 and TRBJ1-1, with D possibly matching TRBD1 (5 bases). This CDR3 spans 15 amino acids. Trimming took 1 base from V and 7 from J, leaving 16 bases between them. The DNA for the CDR3 is TGTGCCAGCAGTTTAGTCGGGGGGGAACTCGGTGAAGCTTTCTTT. This translates into CASSLVGGELGEAFF.

This clonotype was observed at least ten times. The rearrangement uses TRBV6-2 or TRBV6-3 and TRBJ2-7; TRBD1 might be the D (5 bases). This CDR3 has 14 residues. V was trimmed by 4 bases and J by 6 bases, leaving 16 bases between them. The germline V gene has CDR1 MNHEY and CDR2 SVGEGT. CDR3 coding DNA: TGTGCCAGCAGTTCCCCGGAGTGGGGCAGCGAGCAGTACTTC. Translated: CASSSPEWGSEQYF.

J is TRBJ2-7 and V is TRBV6-1; D unresolved. This CDR3 region has 12 residues. The V gene's germline CDR1 is MNHNS and CDR2 SASEGT. Deletions cut 5 bases from V and 1 base from J, with 6 bases between. The CDR3 DNA follows: TGTGCCAGCAGTACCCGGTCCTACGAGCAGTACTTC. Protein: CASSTRSYEQYF.

This clonotype was seen only a few times. The V call is TRBV29-1, the J call TRBJ2-7, with TRBD1 matching over 10 bases. Trimming at V came to 3 bases and at J to 4 bases, leaving 6 bases not matched to a gene. Germline V gene lookup returns CDR1 SQVTM and CDR2 ANQGSEA. The CDR3 length is 14 residues. DNA of the CDR3: TGCAGCGTTGAGCTAAGGGACAGGGGATACGAGCAGTACTTC. Translated: CSVELRDRGYEQYF.

This clonotype was detected only a few times. The V call is TRBV7-9, the J call TRBJ2-7, with D unresolved. Germline assignment: CDR1 SEHNR and CDR2 FQNEAQ (reference sequence). The V and J ends lost 3 bases and 3 bases respectively, with 9 bases between them. The length of the CDR3 is 13 residues. The CDR3 DNA is TGTGCCAGCAGCTTTCACAGTCACTACGAGCAGTACTTC. This translates into CASSFHSHYEQYF.

This clonotype was seen more than once but under ten times. V gene TRBV7-9 combines with J gene TRBJ2-6, with D tentatively TRBD2 (5 bases). The CDR3 is made up of 17 amino acids. Germline CDR1 reads SEHNR; CDR2 reads FQNEAQ (reference sequence). The germline V and J ends were trimmed by 0 bases and 1 base, with 10 bases remaining between them. The CDR3 is CASSLARGLSGANVLTF. The CDR3 DNA reads TGTGCCAGCAGCTTAGCTCGGGGTTTATCTGGGGCCAACGTCCTGACTTTC.

By proportion, this clonotype is medium-sized. The gene calls are TRBV29-1 and TRBJ1-1; D ambiguous. The CDR3 runs 15 residues. Germline-derived CDR1 and CDR2 are SQVTM and ANQGSEA. The V end lost 6 bases, the J end lost 0 bases, and 17 bases lay between the germline ends. The CDR3 reads CSVVDVNPLNTEAFF. The CDR3 nucleotides are TGCAGCGTCGTGGACGTAAATCCCCTGAACACTGAAGCTTTCTTT.

This clonotype has a count of ten or more. This chain links TRBV5-4 with TRBJ1-1; 10 bases match TRBD1. The CDR3 sequence is 14 residues long. With V trimmed by 6 bases and J by 4 bases, 6 bases remained unmatched. Germline V lookup: CDR1 SGHNT, CDR2 YYREEE (reference sequence). Written as DNA, the CDR3 is TGTGCCAGCAAAGCCGACAGGGGGCCCACTGAAGCTTTCTTT. Its protein product is CASKADRGPTEAFF.

This clonotype occurred many times. The chain recombines TRBV27 with TRBJ1-1; D not certain. V shed 2 bases and J shed 10 bases, with 11 bases lying between them. Germline CDR1 and CDR2: MNHEY and SMNVEV (reference sequence). The CDR3 contains 12 residues. CDR3 residues: CASSLIPGAAFF. Here the CDR3 DNA reads TGTGCCAGCAGTTTAATACCTGGTGCAGCTTTCTTT.

CDR3 protein: CASSPLSGTNTEAFF. CDR3 DNA sequence: TGTGCCAGCTCACCACTCTCAGGAACGAACACTGAAGCTTTCTTT. This chain uses TRBV18 with TRBJ1-1; D remains ambiguous. The germline V gene encodes CDR1 KGHSH and CDR2 LQKENI. This CDR3 is 15 amino acids long. The ends were cut back, 1 base at V and 1 base at J, with 10 bases in the middle. Filled out from reference TRBV18 and TRBJ1-1, the complete variable domain reads NAGVMQNPRHLVRRRGQEARLRCSPMKGHSHVYWYRQLPEEGLKFMVYLQKENIIDESGMPKERFSAEFPKEGPSILRIQQVVRGDSAAYFCASSPLSGTNTEAFFGQGTRLTVV.

This clonotype was detected many times. This rearrangement joins TRBV28 to TRBJ2-7; D is possibly TRBD1 or TRBD2 (5 bases each). CDR3 size: 13 residues. CDR1 is MDHEN and CDR2 is SYDVKM in the germline V gene. V lost 8 bases to trimming and J lost 3 bases, with 14 bases between them. CDR3 sequence reads: CASLGVEGYEQYF. Written as DNA, the CDR3 is TGTGCCAGCCTGGGGGTTGAGGGCTACGAGCAGTACTTC.

This clonotype occurred many times. The rearrangement joins TRBV7-6 to TRBJ2-7; the match to TRBD2 covers 12 bases. Germline V gene data show CDR1 as SGHVS and CDR2 as FNYEAQ. V gave up 3 bases and J gave up 4 bases; unmatched junction bases: 10. This CDR3 region has 17 residues. CDR3 DNA sequence: TGTGCCAGCAGCTTTTCACTAGCGGGGGGTTACCTTTACGAGCAGTACGTC. This sequence encodes CASSFSLAGGYLYEQYV.

This clonotype has a handful of counts. CDR3 nucleotides: TGTGCCAGCAGCCCCCTGGCGAGCACAGATACGCAGTATTTT. Its protein product is CASSPLASTDTQYF. The chain joins TRBV7-9 to TRBJ2-3; no reliable D call. Trimming took off 5 bases at V and 0 bases at J, with 9 bases between the two ends. The length of the CDR3 is 14 residues. Germline V gives CDR1 SEHNR, CDR2 FQNEAQ (reference sequence).

The chain uses TRBV7-8 and TRBJ2-7; TRBD1 aligns across 7 bases. This CDR3 spans 14 amino acids. Germline V CDR1 and CDR2: SGHVS, FQNEAQ. J was trimmed by 6 bases and V by 3 bases; bases with no gene match: 8. DNA of the CDR3: TGTGCCAGCAGCTTCTCGCGACAGGGCTCCGAGCAGTACTTC. Protein product: CASSFSRQGSEQYF.

The V call is TRBV9, the J call TRBJ2-5; D gene ambiguous. The CDR3 loop spans 15 amino acids. The V end was cut by 3 bases, the J end by 5 bases, with 17 bases between. Germline loops: CDR1 SGDLS, CDR2 YYNGEE. CDR3: CASSEHGTIWETQYF. The CDR3 coding sequence is TGTGCCAGCAGCGAACACGGAACAATCTGGGAGACCCAGTACTTC.

This clonotype turned up a few times. The rearrangement links TRBV11-2 to TRBJ1-6; perhaps TRBD1 as D (5 bases). V was shortened by 1 base and J by 8 bases, with 15 bases between the two germline ends. Germline V CDR1 and CDR2: SGHAT, FQNNGV. The length of the CDR3 is 16 residues. CDR3 residues: CASSLAVGQGHSPLHF. In DNA, the CDR3 is TGTGCCAGCAGCTTAGCGGTGGGCCAGGGTCATTCACCCCTCCACTTT.

Ten or more counts support this clonotype. This CDR3 is CASSQGYTGELFF. The DNA for the CDR3 is TGTGCCAGCAGCCAGGGCTACACCGGGGAGCTGTTTTTT. The chain uses TRBV27 and TRBJ2-2; D might be TRBD1 (5 bases). The germline V gene encodes CDR1 MNHEY and CDR2 SMNVEV (reference sequence). The V gene lost 6 bases and the J gene lost 3 bases, with 8 bases spanning the gap. The CDR3 totals 13 residues.